This T cell receptor beta chain was captured in a study of human T cells and chemical hapten exposure. The study, taken as a whole, reports: Healthy individuals' immune responses may differ from those of donors, who had alopecia.

This clonotype was seen repeatedly, ten times or more. The antigen is undetermined. Time point indicated: patch test 2, 6 weeks after DPC sensitization. Indicated treatment: therapeutic diphenylcyclopropenone sensitization with weekly scalp DPC. Separate cDNA molecules received unique molecular identifiers, which the library attached to them. TCRdb independently ran MiXCR on the RACE reads; one entry per CDR3 protein. The table has some 100,000 distinct CDR3 sequences, around 9.3% seen once. The CDR3 spans 14 residues. CDR1 is MDHEN and CDR2 is SYDVKM in the germline V gene. Trimming pared 4 bases from V and 2 bases from J, leaving 9 bases between.

The TCR comes from a woman in her 40s with alopecia areata. Some clones in this sample may be carry-over from other donors' samples. This sample comprised whole blood, obtained in connection with sensitization to the hapten diphenylcyclopropenone (DPC). The chain uses TRBV28 and TRBJ1-5; a weak D match, TRBD1 (6 bases). The CDR3, as DNA: TGTGCCAGCAGTTACAGGGAGCGCAATCAGCCCCAGCATTTT. Protein: CASSYRERNQPQHF.